This entry lists 26 T cell receptor beta chains sequenced from one sample in a study of cytomegalovirus exposure and HLA in healthy donors. Assay used: immunoSEQ multiplex PCR; TCRdb lists only in-frame clones, some missing. The sample yields over 110,000 clones, around 87% seen once. Sample: PBMCs. The source is a man between 18 and 35 years old in good health and CMV-seropositive.

The J gene is TRBJ2-7, the V gene TRBV29-1, with 8 bases matching TRBD1. The CDR3 spans 15 residues. CDR1 and CDR2 (germline): SQVTM, ANQGSEA. V shed 1 base, J shed 0 bases, and the junction held 5 bases outside the gene matches. Written as DNA, the CDR3 is TGCAGCGTTGAAGGGAACAGGGGGGTCTCCTACGAGCAGTACTTC. It specifies CSVEGNRGVSYEQYF.

The CDR3 loop reads CASSSWAGKNTGELFF. CDR3 bases: TGTGCCAGCAGCTCATGGGCGGGGAAGAACACCGGGGAGCTGTTTTTT. The V and J genes are TRBV7-7 and TRBJ2-2; D is possibly TRBD2 (6 bases). V gave up 4 bases and J gave up 1 base, with 13 bases separating them. The germline CDR1 and CDR2 sequences are SSHAT and FNYEAQ (reference sequence). The CDR3 consists of 16 residues.

The V and J genes are TRBV5-1 and TRBJ1-1; 9 positions match TRBD1. Germline V CDR1 and CDR2: SGHRS, YFSETQ. There are 15 residues in the CDR3. V was pared by 0 bases and J by 3 bases, with 3 bases of the junction left unmatched. The CDR3: CASSLGQGVHTEAFF. CDR3 bases: TGCGCCAGCAGCTTGGGACAGGGGGTGCACACTGAAGCTTTCTTT.

V is TRBV7-8 and J is TRBJ2-1; D possibly corresponds to TRBD1 (6 bases). Germline CDR1 and CDR2: SGHVS and FQNEAQ. CDR3 length: 16 amino acids. The V end lost 5 bases, the J end lost 0 bases, and 14 bases lay between the germline ends. Here the CDR3 reads CASSPTTGLSYNEQFF. The CDR3 DNA is TGTGCCAGCAGCCCGACGACAGGTCTCTCCTACAATGAGCAGTTCTTC. Filled out from reference TRBV7-8 and TRBJ2-1, the complete variable domain reads GAGVSQSPRYKVAKRGQDVALRCDPISGHVSLFWYQQALGQGPEFLTYFQNEAQLDKSGLPSDRFFAERPEGSVSTLKIQRTQQEDSAVYLCASSPTTGLSYNEQFFGPGTRLTVL.

This clone showed up many times. The V and J genes are TRBV2 and TRBJ2-7, with D possibly matching TRBD2 (5 bases). Germline V gene data show CDR1 as SNHLY and CDR2 as FYNNEI. Trimming removed 2 bases from V and 2 bases from J, with 10 bases in between. This CDR3 has 14 residues. CDR3 DNA sequence: TGTGCCAGCAGTGAATTGGAGGCAACCTACGAGCAGTACTTC. Its protein product is CASSELEATYEQYF.

J is TRBJ2-5 and V is TRBV5-1, with a possible D match to TRBD2 (5 bases). V was cut by 0 bases and J by 5 bases, with 14 bases left in between. In germline, CDR1 is SGHRS, CDR2 YFSETQ. This CDR3 has 15 residues. The CDR3 is CASSLGRDPGETQYF. CDR3 coding DNA: TGCGCCAGCAGCTTGGGGCGAGACCCGGGGGAGACCCAGTACTTC. The full variable domain, in which reference TRBV5-1 and TRBJ2-5 provide the parts outside the CDR3, is KAGVTQTPRYLIKTRGQQVTLSCSPISGHRSVSWYQQTPGQGLQFLFEYFSETQRNKGNFPGRFSGRQFSNSRSEMNVSTLELGDSALYLCASSLGRDPGETQYFGPGTRLLVL.

This chain joins TRBV5-1 and TRBJ2-1; 9 nucleotides line up with TRBD2. Per germline, CDR1 SGHRS and CDR2 YFSETQ. There are 15 residues in the CDR3. Trimming removed 3 bases from V and 4 bases from J; junction bases left unmatched: 5. CDR3: CASSSGTSLYNEQFF. CDR3 in DNA: TGCGCCAGCAGCTCCGGGACTAGCTTATACAATGAGCAGTTCTTC. The full variable domain, its missing parts supplied by reference TRBV5-1 and TRBJ2-1, is KAGVTQTPRYLIKTRGQQVTLSCSPISGHRSVSWYQQTPGQGLQFLFEYFSETQRNKGNFPGRFSGRQFSNSRSEMNVSTLELGDSALYLCASSSGTSLYNEQFFGPGTRLTVL.

The genes are TRBV19 and TRBJ1-6, with D tentatively TRBD1 (6 bases). CDR1 and CDR2 (germline): LNHDA, SQIVND (reference sequence). The CDR3 has 15 amino acids. The V end lost 3 bases, the J end lost 7 bases, and 13 bases lay between the germline ends. CDR3 DNA: TGTGCCAGTAGTATCTTTGGCAGGGGCAATTCACCCCTCCACTTT. Translating gives CASSIFGRGNSPLHF.

CDR3 sequence (DNA): TGTGCCAGCAGCTTAACCTGGCGGAAGAACACTGAAGCTTTCTTT. Translating gives CASSLTWRKNTEAFF. This chain uses TRBV7-3 with TRBJ1-1; D ambiguous. CDR1 and CDR2 from the germline V gene are SGHTA and FQGTGA. Trimming took off 0 bases at V and 1 base at J, with 9 bases between the two ends. This CDR3 comprises 15 residues.

CDR3 DNA: TGTGCCAGTAGTATCGCGGGGGAGGGCACCGGGGAGCTGTTTTTT. It is translated as CASSIAGEGTGELFF. J is TRBJ2-2 and V is TRBV19, with TRBD2 matching over 7 bases. This CDR3 has 15 residues. In germline, CDR1 is LNHDA, CDR2 SQIVND (reference sequence). Unmatched junction bases numbered 5, after V lost 3 bases and J lost 4 bases.

The chain is built from TRBV6-5 and TRBJ1-6; TRBD1 agrees at 7 bases. Trimming took 6 bases from V and 5 from J; bases not matched to a gene: 7. The V gene's germline CDR1 is MNHEY and CDR2 SVGAGI. The CDR3 runs to 15 residues. The CDR3: CASRLTGFNNSPLHF. In DNA form, the CDR3 reads TGTGCCAGCAGACTGACAGGGTTTAATAATTCACCCCTCCACTTT.

The rearrangement joins TRBV23-1 to TRBJ1-6; D remains ambiguous. TRBV23-1 is identified as an open reading frame with a role that is uncertain. Between the trimmed V and J ends, which lost 10 bases and 7 bases, there was a span of 23 bases. There are 16 residues in the CDR3. The CDR3, as DNA: TGCGCCACCCCACCTATGGACTTTAAGTGGAATTCACCCCTCCACTTT. It codes for CATPPMDFKWNSPLHF.

The chain carries TRBV7-6 and TRBJ2-2; perhaps TRBD2 as D (7 bases). With 5 bases removed from V and 5 bases from J, the gap between germline ends came to 24 bases. The CDR3 covers 18 residues. The germline V gene has CDR1 SGHVS and CDR2 FNYEAQ. The CDR3 is CASSPLRTGRVPTGELFF. The CDR3 DNA is TGTGCCAGCAGCCCACTACGCACAGGGAGGGTACCTACCGGGGAGCTGTTTTTT.

The chain uses TRBV5-6 and TRBJ2-1; a possible D gene is TRBD1 (6 bases). V gave up 3 bases and J gave up 2 bases, with 18 bases separating them. The germline V gene has CDR1 SGHDT and CDR2 YYEEEE. The CDR3 runs 17 residues. Written as DNA, the CDR3 is TGTGCCAGCAGCTCCAGCTCCACCGGGACACCCTACAATGAGCAGTTCTTC. Translation gives CASSSSSTGTPYNEQFF.

The chain joins TRBV29-1 to TRBJ2-7; 8 nucleotides align to TRBD1. The CDR3 length is 13 residues. V shed 7 bases, J shed 6 bases, and the junction held 11 bases outside the gene matches. Germline V gene lookup returns CDR1 SQVTM and CDR2 ANQGSEA. In DNA, the CDR3 is TGCAGCGCGACGGGACAGGAAAGGGTCGAGCAGTACTTC. As protein: CSATGQERVEQYF.

This clone appeared a few times. This chain links TRBV29-1 with TRBJ2-6, with unresolved D. Germline CDR1 reads SQVTM; CDR2 reads ANQGSEA. The V end lost 5 bases, the J end lost 2 bases, and 7 bases lay between the germline ends. CDR3 length equals 13 residues. This CDR3 reads CSVWRAGANVLTF. For the CDR3, the DNA is TGCAGCGTTTGGAGAGCTGGGGCCAACGTCCTGACTTTC. Drawing the rest from reference TRBV29-1 and TRBJ2-6, the complete variable domain is SAVISQKPSRDICQRGTSLTIQCQVDSQVTMMFWYRQQPGQSLTLIATANQGSEATYESGFVIDKFPISRPNLTFSTLTVSNMSPEDSSIYLCSVWRAGANVLTFGAGSRLTVL.

The sample holds a few counts of this clone. The chain couples TRBV7-3 to TRBJ2-7, with D possibly TRBD2 on 6 matching bases. The CDR3 is made up of 14 amino acids. Germline V gene data show CDR1 as SGHTA and CDR2 as FQGTGA. V lost 0 bases and J 3 bases, leaving 9 bases between the germline ends. This CDR3 is CASSLTNSGYEQYF. The CDR3 coding sequence is TGTGCCAGCAGCTTAACGAATAGCGGCTACGAGCAGTACTTC.

This chain links TRBV5-1 with TRBJ1-1, with 8 bases fitting TRBD1. There are 16 residues in the CDR3. V shed 4 bases, J shed 0 bases, and the junction held 8 bases outside the gene matches. Per the germline V gene, CDR1 is SGHRS and CDR2 is YFSETQ. CDR3 coding DNA: TGCGCCAGCAGCGGGCGGACAGGGATCGTGAACACTGAAGCTTTCTTT. Translating it yields CASSGRTGIVNTEAFF.

The rearrangement uses TRBV7-2 and TRBJ2-5; 8 bases fit TRBD2. The length of the CDR3 is 15 residues. CDR1 and CDR2 (germline): SGHTA, FQGNSA. The trim removed 5 bases at V and 4 bases at J, leaving 9 bases unmatched. The CDR3 region is CASSPQAGVGETQYF. The CDR3, as DNA: TGTGCCAGCAGCCCCCAAGCGGGAGTGGGAGAGACCCAGTACTTC.

Only one count was recorded for this clone. The rearrangement uses TRBV4-2 and TRBJ1-4, with TRBD1 matching 7 bases. Trimming removed 6 bases from V and 0 bases from J; junction bases left unmatched: 7. CDR1 LGHNA and CDR2 YNFKEQ come from the germline V gene. The CDR3 runs 16 residues. The CDR3 protein is CASRERQGTTNEKLFF. CDR3 DNA sequence: TGTGCCAGCAGAGAACGACAGGGAACAACTAATGAAAAACTGTTTTTT.

V and J are TRBV5-5 and TRBJ2-7; D is possibly TRBD1 (6 bases). This CDR3 has 13 residues. Trimming left V 4 bases short and J 2 bases short, with 10 bases between. Germline V gene lookup returns CDR1 SGHKS and CDR2 YYEKEE (reference sequence). The CDR3 DNA sequence: TGTGCCAGCAGCAGACAGGAGACCTACGAGCAGTACTTC. Residues: CASSRQETYEQYF.

The chain recombines TRBV30 with TRBJ1-2, with unresolved D. The CDR3 is 12 residues long. The germline V gene encodes CDR1 GTSNPN and CDR2 SVGIG (reference sequence). V was cut by 0 bases and J by 8 bases, with 10 bases left in between. The CDR3 spells CAWSVLSSGYTF. The CDR3 nucleotides are TGTGCCTGGAGTGTTCTGTCTAGCGGCTACACCTTC.

The chain carries TRBV9 and TRBJ1-4; unclear D gene. Germline V gene lookup returns CDR1 SGDLS and CDR2 YYNGEE. V lost 3 bases and J lost 2, with 8 bases in between. CDR3 size: 14 residues. The CDR3 nucleotides are TGTGCCAGCAGCGCCCTTCGGACTAATGAAAAACTGTTTTTT. Translating gives CASSALRTNEKLFF. Full variable domain (remainder filled in from reference TRBV9 and TRBJ1-4): DSGVTQTPKHLITATGQRVTLRCSPRSGDLSVYWYQQSLDQGLQFLIQYYNGEERAKGNILERFSAQQFPDLHSELNLSSLELGDSALYFCASSALRTNEKLFFGSGTQLSVL.

This sequence joins TRBV27 and TRBJ1-1; 7 bases line up with TRBD1. CDR3 length equals 15 residues. V was pared by 5 bases and J by 7 bases, with 13 bases of the junction left unmatched. The germline CDR1 and CDR2 sequences are MNHEY and SMNVEV (reference sequence). The CDR3 here is CASSPGQDWGYEAFF. The CDR3 DNA follows: TGTGCCAGCAGTCCCGGACAGGATTGGGGTTATGAAGCTTTCTTT.

The rearrangement links TRBV15 to TRBJ2-1; D is possibly TRBD2 (6 bases). Per germline, CDR1 LNHNV and CDR2 YYDKDF (reference sequence). The CDR3 has 20 residues. The germline V and J ends were trimmed by 0 bases and 6 bases, with 27 bases remaining between them. The CDR3 is CATSRDLGLARNKGFNEQFF. CDR3 coding DNA: TGTGCCACCAGCAGAGATCTGGGTCTAGCGCGGAATAAGGGATTCAATGAGCAGTTCTTC.

As to this clone: This CDR3 is also generated by other DNA sequences in the sample. The rearrangement uses TRBV5-1 and TRBJ2-3; possible D gene TRBD2, 6 bases. Trimming removed 2 bases at V and 2 bases at J, with 9 bases between. CDR1 SGHRS and CDR2 YFSETQ come from the germline V gene. The CDR3 runs 14 residues. The CDR3 bases are TGCGCCAGCAGCTTCGGAGGGCACACAGATACGCAGTATTTT. The encoded protein is CASSFGGHTDTQYF.